The 30 T cell receptor beta chains in this list originate from one sample, sequenced in a study of T cells in Graves' hyperthyroidism and ophthalmopathy. RNA transcripts yielded amplified TCR beta CDR3 regions. First-round RT-PCR of the TCR CDR3 relied on the HTBI primer set. Each CDR3 protein is one row after TCRdb ran MiXCR on the multiplex PCR reads. This sample has over 450,000 distinct CDR3 sequences; about a sixth occur once, and the top ten carry 17%. Sequencing was carried out using blood. The receptors come from a woman aged 18-29 years with Graves' ophthalmopathy.

This clonotype was observed many times. The chain has TRBV11-2 and TRBJ1-1; D not resolved. Germline CDR1 reads SGHAT; CDR2 reads FQNNGV. V was shortened by 1 base and J by 6 bases, with 3 bases between the two germline ends. The CDR3 loop spans 11 amino acids. For the CDR3, the DNA is TGTGCCAGCAGCTTAGTTTCTGAAGCTTTCTTT. This encodes CASSLVSEAFF.

As regards this clonotype: A clone one base away is much larger, so this may be a read error. The rearrangement links TRBV20-1 to TRBJ2-1; 8 bases agree with TRBD1. The DNA end favors TRBJ2-7, so the J call may be wrong. The germline gives CDR1 DFQATT, CDR2 SNEGSKA (reference sequence). The CDR3 length is 14 residues. The DNA of the CDR3 is TGCAGTGCTATCAGGGGGCTCGGGTACAATGAGCAGTACTTC. This gives the protein CSAIRGLGYNEQYF.

This clonotype was counted at least ten times. This chain links TRBV27 with TRBJ2-1; D is ambiguous. Germline V gene sequence: CDR1 MNHEY, CDR2 SMNVEV (reference sequence). Trimming shortened V by 6 bases and J by 4 bases, and 4 bases separated the two germline ends. This CDR3 is 11 amino acids long. As DNA, the CDR3 is TGTGCCAGCAGCCGATACAATGAGCAGTTCTTC. It codes for CASSRYNEQFF.

This rearrangement joins TRBV27 to TRBJ1-1, with unresolved D. The CDR3 has 14 amino acids. The germline gives CDR1 MNHEY, CDR2 SMNVEV (reference sequence). V lost 2 bases and J 1 base, leaving 8 bases between the germline ends. CDR3 in DNA: TGTGCCAGCAGTTTAATTGAGGCGAACACTGAAGCTTTCTTT. The encoded protein is CASSLIEANTEAFF.

This clonotype showed up many times. The rearrangement links TRBV30 to TRBJ1-1; TRBD1 aligns across 7 bases. The CDR3 is 11 amino acids. The germline V gene has CDR1 GTSNPN and CDR2 SVGIG (reference sequence). V gave up 0 bases and J gave up 11 bases; unmatched junction bases: 3. The CDR3 sequence is CAWSVGGFAFF. As DNA, the CDR3 is TGTGCCTGGAGTGTAGGGGGCTTCGCTTTCTTT. Complete variable domain (other parts from reference TRBV30 and TRBJ1-1): SQTIHQWPATLVQPVGSPLSLECTVEGTSNPNLYWYRQAAGRGLQLLFYSVGIGQISSEVPQNLSASRPQDRQFILSSKKLLLSDSGFYLCAWSVGGFAFFGQGTRLTVV.

Turning to this clonotype: Mismatch with germline at one junction end may stem from a read error. The rearrangement uses TRBV5-1 and TRBJ2-7; D possibly uses TRBD1 or TRBD2 (6 bases each). The CDR3 loop spans 12 amino acids. Germline assignment: CDR1 SGHRS and CDR2 YFSETQ. CDR3 amino acids: CASSPAGGEQCF. The CDR3, as DNA: TGCGCCAGCAGCCCAGCCGGGGGCGAGCAGTGCTTC.

This clonotype was picked up many times. The chain carries TRBV19 and TRBJ1-1, with D possibly matching TRBD1 (5 bases). This CDR3 contains 14 residues. Germline CDR1 and CDR2: LNHDA and SQIVND (reference sequence). V dropped 3 bases and J dropped 1 base, with 9 bases sitting between them. CDR3 DNA: TGTGCCAGTAGTATGGGACGGAGGAACACTGAAGCTTTCTTT. It codes for CASSMGRRNTEAFF.

This clonotype was detected a few times. This chain uses TRBV6-1 with TRBJ1-1; D not certain. There are 13 residues in the CDR3. Germline V gene sequence: CDR1 MNHNS, CDR2 SASEGT. The V gene lost 6 bases and the J gene lost 4 bases, with 12 bases spanning the gap. This CDR3 is CASSRKLSTEAFF. The CDR3 coding sequence is TGTGCCAGCAGCCGGAAGCTGAGCACTGAAGCTTTCTTT.

At least ten counts were recorded for this clonotype. The rearrangement joins TRBV20-1 to TRBJ2-1, with D possibly matching TRBD2 (5 bases). The germline V gene has CDR1 DFQATT and CDR2 SNEGSKA (reference sequence). CDR3 size: 12 residues. The V and J ends lost 6 bases and 4 bases respectively, with 10 bases between them. The CDR3 nucleotides read TGCAGTGCCCGACGGGGTTACAATGAGCAGTTCTTC. Its protein is CSARRGYNEQFF.

There are a few counts of this clonotype. It may be a read error: a sequence one base away is much more abundant. The rearrangement joins TRBV9 to TRBJ1-2, with D possibly matching TRBD1 (5 bases). The V and J ends lost 0 bases and 2 bases respectively, with 8 bases between them. This CDR3 has 14 amino acids. Germline V lookup: CDR1 SGDLS, CDR2 YYNGEE. The CDR3 sequence is CASSVDEGNYGYTF. CDR3 in DNA: TGTGCCAGCAGCGTAGATGAGGGGAACTATGGCTACACCTTC. The full variable domain, with the rest looked up from reference TRBV9 and TRBJ1-2, is DSGVTQTPKHLITATGQRVTLRCSPRSGDLSVYWYQQSLDQGLQFLIQYYNGEERAKGNILERFSAQQFPDLHSELNLSSLELGDSALYFCASSVDEGNYGYTFGSGTRLTVV.

The sample holds a few counts of this clonotype. This sequence joins TRBV11-3 and TRBJ1-1; TRBD1 might be the D (6 bases). This CDR3 is 14 amino acids long. Germline V gives CDR1 SGHNT, CDR2 YENEEA. The V and J ends lost 8 bases and 6 bases respectively, with 19 bases between them. CDR3 bases: TGTGCCAGCTCCTTAGGGGGGCCGGCCGCTGAAGCTTTCTTT. Its translation: CASSLGGPAAEAFF.

The chain joins TRBV3-1 to TRBJ2-1, with 11 bases matching TRBD2. Germline CDR1 and CDR2: LGHDT and YNNKEL (reference sequence). This CDR3 has 15 amino acids. V shed 4 bases and J 7 bases; nucleotides not matched to a gene: 6. CDR3 amino acids: CASSLLAGERNEQFF. As DNA, the CDR3 is TGTGCCAGCAGCCTACTAGCGGGAGAAAGAAATGAGCAGTTCTTC.

This clonotype was counted a few times. This chain connects TRBV20-1 to TRBJ2-2; D uncertain. From germline, CDR1 is DFQATT and CDR2 SNEGSKA (reference sequence). The ends were cut back, 5 bases at V and 0 bases at J, with 16 bases in the middle. The CDR3 loop spans 16 amino acids. CDR3 nucleotides: TGCAGTGCTTTCCCCTCTACTGCCGCGAACACCGGGGAGCTGTTTTTT. Protein: CSAFPSTAANTGELFF.

This clonotype was found many times. The rearrangement links TRBV5-6 to TRBJ1-3; no definite D call. Trimming left V 0 bases short and J 8 bases short, with 15 bases between. CDR3 length equals 15 residues. Germline V gene sequence: CDR1 SGHDT, CDR2 YYEEEE. The CDR3 coding sequence is TGTGCCAGCAGCTTGGATGGAGGGTATTCAGACACCATATATTTT. Its protein is CASSLDGGYSDTIYF.

This clonotype was found a few times. The chain is built from TRBV2 and TRBJ2-2, with TRBD1 identical over 10 bases. The CDR3 contains 15 residues. CDR1 SNHLY and CDR2 FYNNEI come from the germline V gene. J was trimmed by 7 bases and V by 6 bases; bases with no gene match: 8. The CDR3 is CASRMTGGGSGELFF. The CDR3 DNA sequence: TGTGCCAGCAGGATGACAGGGGGCGGGAGCGGGGAGCTGTTTTTT.

This clonotype was detected a few times. V is TRBV7-9 and J is TRBJ1-1; 7 nucleotides align to TRBD1. V dropped 5 bases and J dropped 4; count of bases not matched to a gene: 7. The CDR3 is 14 residues long. Germline values: CDR1 SEHNR, CDR2 FQNEAQ (reference sequence). The CDR3 nucleotides read TGTGCCAGCAGCAATACAGGGGCGGTCACTGAAGCTTTCTTT. Translating it yields CASSNTGAVTEAFF.

The table lists this clonotype with many counts. J is TRBJ1-1 and V is TRBV20-1; unclear D gene. From germline, CDR1 is DFQATT and CDR2 SNEGSKA (reference sequence). The CDR3 consists of 12 residues. The V gene lost 2 bases and the J gene lost 7 bases, with 11 bases spanning the gap. CDR3 coding DNA: TGCAGTGCTAGATCTTACAGTTTTGAAGCTTTCTTT. Residues: CSARSYSFEAFF.

This rearrangement joins TRBV4-1 to TRBJ2-1; 7 nucleotides align to TRBD1. Trimming removed 5 bases from V and 7 bases from J; junction bases left unmatched: 17. The germline V gene encodes CDR1 MGHRA and CDR2 YSYEKL. The CDR3 runs to 17 residues. The CDR3 here is CASSVSGTDNFLNEQFF. The CDR3 DNA reads TGCGCCAGCAGCGTCTCCGGGACAGATAACTTTTTGAATGAGCAGTTCTTC.

Note on this clonotype: This may come from a read error, since a much larger clone is one base off. Here the CDR3 reads CASSVGLAGKSHEQYF. The DNA of the CDR3 is TGTGCCAGCAGTGTCGGACTAGCGGGGAAATCCCACGAGCAGTACTTC. The rearrangement joins TRBV28 to TRBJ2-7, with 12 bases aligning to TRBD2. This CDR3 region has 16 residues. CDR1 is MDHEN and CDR2 is SYDVKM in the germline V gene. J lost 5 bases, V lost 5 bases, and 10 bases had no gene match.

This clonotype was counted many times. The chain joins TRBV12-3 or TRBV12-4 to TRBJ1-2; the D is unclear. There are 13 residues in the CDR3. The ends were cut back, 5 bases at V and 4 bases at J, with 11 bases in the middle. The CDR3 here is CASSPLESYGYTF. DNA of the CDR3: TGTGCCAGCAGTCCCTTAGAGTCCTATGGCTACACCTTC.

The rearrangement links TRBV6-1 to TRBJ2-1, with a weak D call TRBD1 (5 bases). The CDR3 extends over 12 amino acids. V dropped 7 bases and J dropped 5 bases, with 9 bases sitting between them. Per the germline V gene, CDR1 is MNHNS and CDR2 is SASEGT. The CDR3 reads CASTRENNEQFF. The CDR3 DNA sequence: TGTGCCAGCACCAGGGAAAACAATGAGCAGTTCTTC.

This clonotype has at least ten counts. The genes are TRBV28 and TRBJ1-1, with 7 bases lining up with TRBD1. CDR1 MDHEN and CDR2 SYDVKM come from the germline V gene. J gave up 7 bases and V 5 bases, and 4 bases lay outside the gene matches. The CDR3 is 12 residues long. This CDR3 reads CASSVTGNEAFF. The CDR3 bases are TGTGCCAGCAGTGTGACAGGGAATGAAGCTTTCTTT.

This clonotype was detected ten times or more. The chain combines TRBV20-1 with TRBJ1-1; a weak D match, TRBD1 (5 bases). Germline CDR1 DFQATT, CDR2 SNEGSKA (reference sequence). V was pared by 5 bases and J by 0 bases, with 16 bases between. CDR3 size: 15 residues. The DNA of the CDR3 is TGCAGTGCTCCGACAGTTTCGGTAATGAACACTGAAGCTTTCTTT. Residues: CSAPTVSVMNTEAFF.

This clonotype occurred many times. V gene TRBV4-1 combines with J gene TRBJ2-2; perhaps TRBD1 as D (6 bases). Trimming left V 1 base short and J 2 bases short, with 8 bases between. This CDR3 has 15 amino acids. CDR1 and CDR2 from the germline V gene are MGHRA and YSYEKL. Written as DNA, the CDR3 is TGCGCCAGCAGCCAAGGGACAGTTAACACCGGGGAGCTGTTTTTT. It encodes CASSQGTVNTGELFF.

This clonotype appeared many times. V usage is TRBV2 and J usage is TRBJ1-2, with D possibly being TRBD1 (5 bases). CDR3 length: 13 amino acids. The ends were cut back, 4 bases at V and 4 bases at J, with 10 bases in the middle. Germline assignment: CDR1 SNHLY and CDR2 FYNNEI. CDR3 DNA: TGTGCCAGCAGTGCAGGGCCCGGCTATGGCTACACCTTC. Residues: CASSAGPGYGYTF.

The rearrangement joins TRBV20-1 to TRBJ2-7; D might be TRBD2 (5 bases). In germline, CDR1 is DFQATT, CDR2 SNEGSKA (reference sequence). The CDR3 is made up of 14 amino acids. V lost 7 bases and J lost 3, with 19 bases in between. The CDR3 spells CSVRVDLGHYEQYF. The CDR3 nucleotides read TGCAGTGTCCGAGTGGACTTAGGGCACTACGAGCAGTACTTC.

In its sample, this clonotype was seen a few times. The gene calls are TRBV11-2 and TRBJ2-3; D unclear. This CDR3 is 15 amino acids long. V lost 1 base to trimming and J lost 6 bases, with 14 bases between them. CDR1 SGHAT and CDR2 FQNNGV come from the germline V gene. CDR3 DNA sequence: TGTGCCAGCAGCTTAGCCATTAGCAGTGGCGATACGCAGTATTTT. Residues: CASSLAISSGDTQYF.

This clonotype appeared a few times. The genes are TRBV20-1 and TRBJ1-5, with D possibly TRBD1 on 6 matching bases. Germline lookup yields CDR1 DFQATT and CDR2 SNEGSKA (reference sequence). V was shortened by 5 bases and J by 9 bases, with 17 bases between the two germline ends. The length of the CDR3 is 13 residues. The chain's CDR3 is CSASRQAYRPQHF. The CDR3 DNA reads TGCAGTGCTTCCAGACAGGCCTATCGGCCCCAGCATTTT.

The chain couples TRBV12-3 or TRBV12-4 to TRBJ2-7; 7 bases align to TRBD1. The CDR3 sequence is 15 residues long. Trimming removed 9 bases from V and 2 bases from J; junction bases left unmatched: 13. Here the CDR3 reads CASKPGNRGTYEQYF. CDR3 DNA: TGTGCCAGTAAACCAGGTAACAGGGGTACCTACGAGCAGTACTTC.

This clonotype has ten or more counts. The genes are TRBV13 and TRBJ2-5, with TRBD2 as a possible D gene (7 bases). The CDR3 covers 15 residues. Deletions cut 0 bases from V and 5 bases from J, with 13 bases between. The germline gives CDR1 PRHDT, CDR2 FYEKMQ (reference sequence). The CDR3 reads CASSLGGGLSETQYF. CDR3 bases: TGTGCCAGCAGCTTAGGAGGGGGACTATCGGAGACCCAGTACTTC.